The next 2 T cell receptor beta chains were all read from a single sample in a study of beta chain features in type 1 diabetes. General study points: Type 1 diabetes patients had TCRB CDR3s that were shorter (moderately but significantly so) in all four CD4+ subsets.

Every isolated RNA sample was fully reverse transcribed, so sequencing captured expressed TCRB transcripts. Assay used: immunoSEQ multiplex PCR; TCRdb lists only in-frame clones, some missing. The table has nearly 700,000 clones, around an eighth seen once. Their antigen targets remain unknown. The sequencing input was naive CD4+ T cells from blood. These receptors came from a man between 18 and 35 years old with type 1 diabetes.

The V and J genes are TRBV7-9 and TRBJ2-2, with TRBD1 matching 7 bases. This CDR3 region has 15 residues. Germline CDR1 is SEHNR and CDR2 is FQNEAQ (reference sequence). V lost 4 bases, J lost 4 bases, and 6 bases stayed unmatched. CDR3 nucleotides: TGTGCCAGCAGCTCCCAGACAGGGTTCACCGGGGAGCTGTTTTTT. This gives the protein CASSSQTGFTGELFF. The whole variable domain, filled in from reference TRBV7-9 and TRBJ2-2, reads DTGVSQNPRHKITKRGQNVTFRCDPISEHNRLYWYRQTLGQGPEFLTYFQNEAQLEKSRLLSDRFSAERPKGSFSTLEIQRTEQGDSAMYLCASSSQTGFTGELFFGEGSRLTVL.

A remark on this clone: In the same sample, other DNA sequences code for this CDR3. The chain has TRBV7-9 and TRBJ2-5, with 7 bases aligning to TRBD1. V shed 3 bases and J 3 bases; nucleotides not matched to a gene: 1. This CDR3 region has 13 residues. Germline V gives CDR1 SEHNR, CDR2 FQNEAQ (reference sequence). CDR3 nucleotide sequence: TGTGCCAGCAGCTTTACAGGGGAAGAGACCCAGTACTTC. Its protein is CASSFTGEETQYF.